The next 30 T cell receptor beta chains were all read from a single sample in a study of cytomegalovirus exposure and HLA in healthy donors. With 60 Vbeta and 13 Jbeta primers, the PCR was carried out. The repertoire was sequenced with immunoSEQ multiplex PCR; TCRdb's copy has only in-frame clones and lacks some. This sample has 60,000 to 75,000 clones, with roughly 72% found just once. Sequencing was done on a sample of PBMCs. These TCRs come from a woman aged 30 to 39 in good health and CMV-seropositive.

The chain employs TRBV6-6 and TRBJ2-2, with D maybe TRBD1 (6 bases). The tail of the sequence fits TRBJ1-3 better, so the J call may be wrong. This CDR3 region has 15 residues. Germline lookup yields CDR1 MNHNY and CDR2 SVGAGI (reference sequence). The CDR3 sequence is CASSPPGTLGNTIYF. The CDR3, as DNA: TGTGCCAGCAGTCCCCCCGGGACACTTGGAAACACCATATATTTT.

This clone turned up a few times. Distinct nucleotide sequences in the sample also encode this CDR3. The chain links TRBV5-1 to TRBJ2-7, with unresolved D. The CDR3 is 12 residues long. Germline V gene sequence: CDR1 SGHRS, CDR2 YFSETQ. The V and J ends lost 1 base and 4 bases respectively, with 6 bases between them. CDR3 in amino acids: CASSLQDYEQYF. CDR3 bases: TGCGCCAGCAGCTTGCAGGATTACGAGCAGTACTTC.

The chain links TRBV18 to TRBJ2-1; 10 bases match TRBD2. The CDR3 has 15 residues. Germline V gene data show CDR1 as KGHSH and CDR2 as LQKENI. With 3 bases clipped from V and 7 bases from J, the junction kept 6 bases outside the gene matches. The DNA for the CDR3 is TGTGCCAGCTCACCTTTCAGCGGGAGGGGGAATGAGCAGTTCTTC. This sequence encodes CASSPFSGRGNEQFF.

This clone has a handful of counts. The rearrangement links TRBV7-8 to TRBJ2-3, with 8 nucleotides matching TRBD2. Losses at the gene ends were 1 base for V and 3 bases for J; bases not matched to a gene: 12. Germline V gives CDR1 SGHVS, CDR2 FQNEAQ. CDR3 length: 18 residues. This chain's CDR3 is CASSLGTWLERETDTQYF. CDR3 coding DNA: TGTGCCAGCAGCTTAGGGACATGGTTAGAGCGGGAGACAGATACGCAGTATTTT.

A note on this clone: The identical CDR3 is also encoded by other nucleotide sequences in the sample. V and J are TRBV9 and TRBJ1-1; a weak D match, TRBD1 (5 bases). V dropped 0 bases and J dropped 0 bases, with 6 bases sitting between them. The CDR3 is made up of 14 amino acids. Germline-derived CDR1 and CDR2 are SGDLS and YYNGEE. The CDR3 loop reads CASSVGGMNTEAFF. DNA for the CDR3: TGTGCCAGCAGCGTAGGGGGCATGAACACTGAAGCTTTCTTT. Combining the CDR3 with reference TRBV9 and TRBJ1-1 gives the whole variable domain DSGVTQTPKHLITATGQRVTLRCSPRSGDLSVYWYQQSLDQGLQFLIQYYNGEERAKGNILERFSAQQFPDLHSELNLSSLELGDSALYFCASSVGGMNTEAFFGQGTRLTVV.

This clone turned up a few times. The rearrangement uses TRBV28 and TRBJ2-2, with no clear D. CDR1 is MDHEN and CDR2 is SYDVKM in the germline V gene. V lost 6 bases to trimming and J lost 4 bases, with 3 bases between them. This CDR3 has 11 residues. CDR3 protein: CASSLTGELFF. CDR3 in DNA: TGTGCCAGCAGCCTCACCGGGGAGCTGTTTTTT. The whole variable domain, filled in from reference TRBV28 and TRBJ2-2, reads DVKVTQSSRYLVKRTGEKVFLECVQDMDHENMFWYRQDPGLGLRLIYFSYDVKMKEKGDIPEGYSVSREKKERFSLILESASTNQTSMYLCASSLTGELFFGEGSRLTVL.

This chain connects TRBV4-3 to TRBJ2-1; D ambiguous. V was clipped by 0 bases and J by 2 bases, with 11 bases between them. Germline lookup yields CDR1 LGHNA and CDR2 YSLEER. CDR3 size: 16 residues. Here the CDR3 reads CASSQDRQVTYNEQFF. The CDR3 nucleotides are TGCGCCAGCAGCCAAGATCGCCAGGTTACCTACAATGAGCAGTTCTTC.

CDR3: CASSFVETEFNYGYTF. CDR3 nucleotide sequence: TGTGCCAGCAGTTTTGTCGAGACAGAGTTTAACTATGGCTACACCTTC. The genes are TRBV28 and TRBJ1-2; tentative D call: TRBD1 (5 bases). The V end lost 3 bases, the J end lost 1 base, and 15 bases lay between the germline ends. Germline-derived CDR1 and CDR2 are MDHEN and SYDVKM. CDR3 length equals 16 residues.

This clone was seen only a few times. The J gene is TRBJ1-1, the V gene TRBV29-1; TRBD1 is a possible D gene (6 bases). The CDR3 has 13 amino acids. The V gene lost 4 bases and the J gene lost 8 bases, with 17 bases spanning the gap. Germline values: CDR1 SQVTM, CDR2 ANQGSEA. The CDR3 sequence: CSVGGGGRVEAFF. The CDR3 nucleotides are TGCAGCGTTGGAGGGGGGGGCCGGGTAGAAGCTTTCTTT.

This chain connects TRBV11-3 to TRBJ2-5, with 12 nucleotides matching TRBD2. With V trimmed by 5 bases and J by 5 bases, 6 bases remained unmatched. The CDR3 contains 15 residues. Germline lookup yields CDR1 SGHNT and CDR2 YENEEA. The CDR3: CASSPSGRAGETQYF. The CDR3 DNA reads TGTGCCAGCAGCCCTAGCGGGAGGGCCGGGGAGACCCAGTACTTC.

The genes are TRBV4-1 and TRBJ1-5, with 7 bases identical to TRBD1. This CDR3 is 15 amino acids long. Germline CDR1 and CDR2: MGHRA and YSYEKL. The V and J ends lost 0 bases and 7 bases, in that order; junction bases with no gene match: 6. The CDR3 loop reads CASSQDAGGGQPQHF. In nucleotides, the CDR3 is TGCGCCAGCAGCCAAGATGCAGGGGGAGGACAGCCCCAGCATTTT.

V usage is TRBV9 and J usage is TRBJ2-5, with a weak D call TRBD2 (5 bases). Germline V gene lookup returns CDR1 SGDLS and CDR2 YYNGEE. There are 14 residues in the CDR3. The V end was cut by 0 bases, the J end by 0 bases, with 6 bases between. The CDR3 DNA follows: TGTGCCAGCAGCGTAGGTAGCGACCAAGAGACCCAGTACTTC. Protein: CASSVGSDQETQYF.

The rearrangement uses TRBV4-1 and TRBJ2-2; 12 bases are shared with TRBD2. CDR1 is MGHRA, CDR2 YSYEKL, per germline. V shed 2 bases and J 2 bases; nucleotides not matched to a gene: 3. This CDR3 spans 17 amino acids. CDR3 DNA sequence: TGCGCCAGCAGCCAACCTGGACTAGCGGGAAACACCGGGGAGCTGTTTTTT. Its translation: CASSQPGLAGNTGELFF.

The gene calls are TRBV4-3 and TRBJ2-7; 7 bases line up with TRBD1. This CDR3 comprises 15 residues. Germline V gene lookup returns CDR1 LGHNA and CDR2 YSLEER. The V segment lost 6 bases and the J segment 2 bases; nucleotides outside the gene matches: 10. CDR3 loop: CASSPGTDGPYEQYF. CDR3 DNA: TGCGCCAGCAGTCCCGGGACAGACGGACCCTACGAGCAGTACTTC.

The rearrangement joins TRBV28 to TRBJ2-3; 12 bases fit TRBD2. The CDR3 covers 16 residues. Germline CDR1 and CDR2: MDHEN and SYDVKM. With 5 bases clipped from V and 2 bases from J, the junction kept 5 bases outside the gene matches. CDR3 coding DNA: TGTGCCAGCAGTCCCGCTAGCGGGAGGGTCACAGATACGCAGTATTTT. It encodes CASSPASGRVTDTQYF.

The sample holds a few counts of this clone. The CDR3 nucleotides read TGTGCCAGCAGCCAACTGGGCGGGAGGGCATGGTTCTTC. Its protein product is CASSQLGGRAWFF. The chain joins TRBV4-2 to TRBJ2-1; 9 bases fit TRBD2. After removal of 2 bases from V and 15 bases from J, the junction contained 8 bases not matched to a gene. The CDR3 runs 13 residues. CDR1 and CDR2 (germline): LGHNA, YNFKEQ.

J is TRBJ2-3 and V is TRBV29-1; D perhaps matches TRBD2 (5 bases). Germline V gives CDR1 SQVTM, CDR2 ANQGSEA. The CDR3 covers 14 residues. Trimming took 4 bases from V and 14 from J, leaving 25 bases between them. The CDR3 sequence: CSVGPPPEAHPRYF. The DNA for the CDR3 is TGCAGCGTTGGGCCACCCCCGGAGGCCCACCCGCGGTATTTT.

This CDR3 is CASSGSSRGDYGYTF. CDR3 nucleotides: TGTGCCAGCAGCGGATCGTCTAGGGGCGACTATGGCTACACCTTC. The chain links TRBV25-1 to TRBJ1-2; a possible D gene is TRBD1 (5 bases). CDR1 is MGHDK and CDR2 is SYGVNS in the germline V gene. V lost 6 bases and J lost 3, with 17 bases in between. The CDR3 runs to 15 residues.

The rearrangement links TRBV29-1 to TRBJ2-1, with D maybe TRBD1 (5 bases). Trimming removed 4 bases from V and 2 bases from J, with 9 bases in between. Germline values: CDR1 SQVTM, CDR2 ANQGSEA. The CDR3 extends over 13 amino acids. CDR3: CSVAQGTYNEQFF. For the CDR3, the DNA is TGCAGCGTTGCCCAGGGTACCTACAATGAGCAGTTCTTC.

This clone was seen just once. The chain combines TRBV29-1 with TRBJ2-7, with 7 nucleotides matching TRBD1. Germline trimming cut 7 bases from V and 5 bases from J; bases unmatched to any gene: 5. The CDR3 contains 11 residues. Germline CDR1 is SQVTM and CDR2 is ANQGSEA. CDR3 residues: CSARDRDEQYF. The CDR3 bases are TGCAGCGCCCGAGACAGGGACGAGCAGTACTTC.

The genes are TRBV4-2 and TRBJ2-5; weak D call: TRBD1 (6 bases). CDR1 is LGHNA, CDR2 YNFKEQ, per germline. Trimming took 6 bases from V and 1 from J, leaving 15 bases between them. The CDR3 spans 15 residues. The CDR3 DNA reads TGTGCCAGCAGTCTTGGGGGCTTGAGCCAAGAGACCCAGTACTTC. Its protein product is CASSLGGLSQETQYF.

The chain combines TRBV29-1 with TRBJ1-2; no reliable D call. Trimming removed 2 bases at V and 8 bases at J, with 9 bases between. The CDR3 consists of 11 residues. Germline values: CDR1 SQVTM, CDR2 ANQGSEA. CDR3 sequence reads: CSVESSGGYTF. The DNA of the CDR3 is TGCAGCGTTGAATCGTCGGGGGGCTACACCTTC.

V gene TRBV6-1 combines with J gene TRBJ2-7; 8 nucleotides line up with TRBD1. The CDR3 is made up of 17 amino acids. After removal of 4 bases from V and 3 bases from J, the junction contained 14 bases not matched to a gene. CDR1 is MNHNS, CDR2 SASEGT, per germline. The CDR3 is CASSGRTGPLPLYEQYF. In DNA, the CDR3 is TGTGCCAGCAGTGGGCGGACAGGGCCCCTTCCTCTCTACGAGCAGTACTTC.

This clone occurred a few times. The chain carries TRBV7-6 and TRBJ1-3, with D perhaps matching TRBD1 (5 bases). V lost 7 bases and J lost 1, with 11 bases in between. Germline V gene sequence: CDR1 SGHVS, CDR2 FNYEAQ. The CDR3 consists of 14 residues. The CDR3 sequence: CASTGQGSGNTIYF. The DNA of the CDR3 is TGTGCCAGCACCGGTCAGGGTTCTGGAAACACCATATATTTT.

This clone was counted once. This chain connects TRBV30 to TRBJ2-1; 8 bases agree with TRBD2. With V trimmed by 2 bases and J by 7 bases, 4 bases remained unmatched. This CDR3 spans 13 amino acids. CDR1 and CDR2 (germline): GTSNPN, SVGIG (reference sequence). The CDR3, as DNA: TGTGCCTGGAGTCGGACGGGAGGGAATGAGCAGTTCTTC. Its translation is CAWSRTGGNEQFF. The entire variable domain, with the rest obtained from reference TRBV30 and TRBJ2-1, is as follows: SQTIHQWPATLVQPVGSPLSLECTVEGTSNPNLYWYRQAAGRGLQLLFYSVGIGQISSEVPQNLSASRPQDRQFILSSKKLLLSDSGFYLCAWSRTGGNEQFFGPGTRLTVL.

This clone has just a few counts. The chain joins TRBV21-1 to TRBJ1-4; TRBD1, as called in the table, went unchecked against the DNA. TRBV21-1 is reported as a pseudogene. The CDR3 length is 15 residues. CDR3 nucleotide sequence: TGTGCCAGCAGCCCAAGGAAGGGGGCTTATGAAAAACTGTTTTTT. It yields the protein CASSPRKGAYEKLFF.

In its sample, this clone was seen a few times. The genes are TRBV4-1 and TRBJ1-1; D is ambiguous. CDR1 is MGHRA, CDR2 YSYEKL, per germline. This CDR3 region has 15 residues. The V gene lost 4 bases and the J gene lost 5 bases, with 17 bases spanning the gap. This CDR3 is CASSPGGGRVTEAFF. The CDR3 DNA is TGCGCCAGCAGCCCGGGCGGAGGCCGAGTGACTGAAGCTTTCTTT.

J is TRBJ2-7 and V is TRBV2; TRBD1 matches 7 bases. J gave up 7 bases and V 7 bases, and 7 bases lay outside the gene matches. The CDR3 is made up of 12 amino acids. Germline V gives CDR1 SNHLY, CDR2 FYNNEI. The CDR3 DNA reads TGTGCCAGCAACCCGGACAGGAGTGAGCAGTACTTC. Amino acids: CASNPDRSEQYF.

This clone was seen more than once but under ten times. This chain connects TRBV7-2 to TRBJ2-3; D may be TRBD2 (5 bases). This CDR3 region has 14 residues. Germline V gene sequence: CDR1 SGHTA, CDR2 FQGNSA. The V end was cut by 5 bases, the J end by 4 bases, with 13 bases between. The CDR3 here is CASSTREPPDTQYF. The CDR3 coding sequence is TGTGCCAGCAGCACCCGGGAACCCCCAGATACGCAGTATTTT. The full variable domain, its missing parts supplied by reference TRBV7-2 and TRBJ2-3, is GAGVSQSPSNKVTEKGKDVELRCDPISGHTALYWYRQSLGQGLEFLIYFQGNSAPDKSGLPSDRFSAERTGGSVSTLTIQRTQQEDSAVYLCASSTREPPDTQYFGPGTRLTVL.

This chain joins TRBV11-3 and TRBJ2-7; D may be TRBD1 (6 bases). The germline V and J ends were trimmed by 1 base and 5 bases, with 9 bases remaining between them. Germline loops: CDR1 SGHNT, CDR2 YENEEA. The CDR3 is 13 amino acids. CDR3: CASSLGQENEQYF. CDR3 nucleotide sequence: TGTGCCAGCAGCTTAGGACAGGAGAACGAGCAGTACTTC.